The 10 T cell receptor beta chains given below trace back to one sample, sequenced in a study of blood T cell repertoires in COVID-19. Assay used: immunoSEQ multiplex PCR; TCRdb lists only in-frame clones, some missing. The sample has more than 300,000 clones, around 87% seen once. What was sequenced was PBMCs or T cells enriched from blood (not recorded which). All receptors derive from a man aged 35-49 years in a cohort exposed to, infected with or recovered from COVID-19 (not recorded which).

V and J are TRBV25-1 and TRBJ2-1, with TRBD2 identical over 7 bases. Per the germline V gene, CDR1 is MGHDK and CDR2 is SYGVNS. After removal of 0 bases from V and 8 bases from J, the junction contained 10 bases not matched to a gene. This CDR3 has 16 amino acids. Here the CDR3 reads CASSEYLGEGWDEQFF. The DNA for the CDR3 is TGTGCCAGCAGTGAATATTTGGGGGAGGGCTGGGATGAGCAGTTCTTC.

There are a few counts of this clone. The rearrangement uses TRBV25-1 and TRBJ2-7; TRBD2 matches at 7 bases. V was pared by 6 bases and J by 3 bases, with 5 bases of the junction left unmatched. The germline V gene encodes CDR1 MGHDK and CDR2 SYGVNS. The CDR3 contains 13 residues. Here the CDR3 DNA reads TGTGCCAGCAGGGGGGAGGGCCTCTACGAGCAGTACTTC. Its translation: CASRGEGLYEQYF.

The chain couples TRBV27 to TRBJ2-5; TRBD2 matches 13 bases. V trimming: 4 bases; J trimming: 5 bases; junction bases outside the gene matches: 4. The CDR3 is 15 residues long. Germline V gene lookup returns CDR1 MNHEY and CDR2 SMNVEV (reference sequence). The CDR3 nucleotides read TGTGCCAGCAGTTCCGGACTAGCGGGAGATGAGACCCAGTACTTC. It is translated as CASSSGLAGDETQYF.

This clone was counted a few times. V and J are TRBV14 and TRBJ2-7, with D possibly TRBD2 on 6 matching bases. The CDR3 runs to 13 residues. Germline CDR1 and CDR2: SGHDN and FVKESK. The ends were cut back, 2 bases at V and 5 bases at J, with 10 bases in the middle. Here the CDR3 DNA reads TGTGCCAGCAGCCAATGGGGACTGGACGAGCAGTACTTC. It specifies CASSQWGLDEQYF. Full variable domain (remainder filled in from reference TRBV14 and TRBJ2-7): EAGVTQFPSHSVIEKGQTVTLRCDPISGHDNLYWYRRVMGKEIKFLLHFVKESKQDESGMPNNRFLAERTGGTYSTLKVQPAELEDSGVYFCASSQWGLDEQYFGPGTRLTVT.

The chain recombines TRBV9 with TRBJ2-3; D not certain. This CDR3 contains 16 residues. Germline CDR1 reads SGDLS; CDR2 reads YYNGEE. V was cut by 0 bases and J by 5 bases, with 16 bases left in between. DNA of the CDR3: TGTGCCAGCAGCGTAGACTCGAGGTCGACCGGAGATACGCAGTATTTT. This sequence encodes CASSVDSRSTGDTQYF.

The rearrangement uses TRBV2 and TRBJ1-3; D is uncertain. V was clipped by 3 bases and J by 5 bases, with 11 bases between them. The CDR3 totals 14 residues. Germline V gives CDR1 SNHLY, CDR2 FYNNEI. CDR3 region: CASSDSDLRNTIYF. The CDR3 bases are TGTGCCAGCAGTGACAGCGACCTTAGAAACACCATATATTTT.

This chain connects TRBV6-5 to TRBJ2-5; 7 positions agree with TRBD1. J was trimmed by 2 bases and V by 8 bases; bases with no gene match: 8. In germline, CDR1 is MNHEY, CDR2 SVGAGI. The CDR3 is made up of 14 amino acids. The CDR3 reads CASQWGQLQETQYF. Written as DNA, the CDR3 is TGTGCCAGCCAATGGGGACAGTTACAAGAGACCCAGTACTTC.

The V call is TRBV29-1, the J call TRBJ2-5, with TRBD2 matching 10 bases. J was trimmed by 2 bases and V by 7 bases; bases with no gene match: 7. CDR3 size: 14 residues. Germline lookup yields CDR1 SQVTM and CDR2 ANQGSEA. In nucleotides, the CDR3 is TGCAGCGGACAGGAGGGACTAGCGCAAGAGACCCAGTACTTC. Its protein product is CSGQEGLAQETQYF.

This rearrangement joins TRBV3-1 (or the pseudogene TRBV3-2) to TRBJ1-2; TRBD1 matches 8 bases. The CDR3 totals 14 residues. Germline trimming cut 5 bases from V and 4 bases from J; bases unmatched to any gene: 6. Germline assignment: CDR1 LGHDT and CDR2 YNNKEL (reference sequence). CDR3 sequence (DNA): TGTGCCAGCAGCAGACAGGGGACGGGCTATGGCTACACCTTC. It encodes CASSRQGTGYGYTF.

The genes are TRBV5-1 and TRBJ1-1, with 8 nucleotides matching TRBD1. Germline assignment: CDR1 SGHRS and CDR2 YFSETQ. The CDR3 extends over 14 amino acids. With V trimmed by 1 base and J by 6 bases, 5 bases remained unmatched. The CDR3 bases are TGCGCCAGCAGCTTGAGGACAGGGCAATCTGAAGCTTTCTTT. The encoded protein is CASSLRTGQSEAFF. The complete variable domain, with remaining parts taken from reference TRBV5-1 and TRBJ1-1, reads KAGVTQTPRYLIKTRGQQVTLSCSPISGHRSVSWYQQTPGQGLQFLFEYFSETQRNKGNFPGRFSGRQFSNSRSEMNVSTLELGDSALYLCASSLRTGQSEAFFGQGTRLTVV.